The clone carrying this T cell receptor (beta chain) was observed at least ten times. TCRdb processed the 5' RACE reads anew with MiXCR; each CDR3 protein has one entry. Of 50,000 to 80,000 distinct CDR3 sequences listed, approximately 23% were seen once; the top ten hold approximately 3.1%. The V and J ends lost 6 bases and 4 bases, in that order; junction bases with no gene match: 7. The CDR3 is 15 amino acids. The germline CDR1 and CDR2 sequences are MNHEY and SVGEGT. What was sequenced was memory CD4+ T cells sorted from a lymph node. Subset: memory CD4+ T cells, CD4+CD45RO+CD25-. The TCR comes from a female donor with breast cancer. The V and J genes are TRBV6-2 or TRBV6-3 and TRBJ2-2; 8 bases fit TRBD2. The CDR3 here is CASRKLAGPTGELFF. The CDR3, as DNA: TGTGCCAGCAGAAAGCTAGCGGGCCCCACCGGGGAGCTGTTTTTT.